The source of this T cell receptor beta chain is a study of blood T cell repertoires in COVID-19. This clone has a single count. Sequencing used immunoSEQ multiplex PCR; TCRdb keeps in-frame clones, though not all of them. The table records approximately 250,000 clones, 85% of them present only once. CDR3 length equals 16 residues. From germline, CDR1 is SGHDT and CDR2 YYEEEE. Trimming at V came to 1 base and at J to 2 bases, leaving 5 bases not matched to a gene. This receptor was obtained from a woman aged 60-70 years with active or convalescent COVID-19. The rearrangement joins TRBV5-6 to TRBJ1-5, with 8 positions matching TRBD1. Input material: peripheral blood. The CDR3 sequence is CASSLPSGQGNQPQHF. CDR3 DNA: TGTGCCAGCAGCTTGCCTTCGGGACAGGGCAATCAGCCCCAGCATTTT.